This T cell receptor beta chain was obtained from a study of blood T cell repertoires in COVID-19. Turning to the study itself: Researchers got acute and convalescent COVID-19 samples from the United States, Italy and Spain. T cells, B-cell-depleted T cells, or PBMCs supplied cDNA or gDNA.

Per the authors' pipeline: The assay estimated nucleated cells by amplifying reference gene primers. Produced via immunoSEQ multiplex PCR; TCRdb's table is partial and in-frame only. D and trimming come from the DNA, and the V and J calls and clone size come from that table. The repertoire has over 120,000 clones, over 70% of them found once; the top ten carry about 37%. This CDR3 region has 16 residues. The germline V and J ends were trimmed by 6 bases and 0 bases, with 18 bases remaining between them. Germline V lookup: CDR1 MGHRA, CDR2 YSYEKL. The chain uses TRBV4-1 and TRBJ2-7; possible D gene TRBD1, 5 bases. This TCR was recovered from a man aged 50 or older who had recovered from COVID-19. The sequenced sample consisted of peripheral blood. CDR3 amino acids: CASSPNSGLSSYEQYF. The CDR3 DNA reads TGCGCCAGCAGTCCTAATTCAGGGCTGAGCTCCTACGAGCAGTACTTC.